This T cell receptor beta chain was obtained from a study of beta chain features in type 1 diabetes. The CDR3 consists of 15 residues. Germline V lookup: CDR1 SGHRS, CDR2 YFSETQ. V gave up 0 bases and J gave up 2 bases; unmatched junction bases: 2. As every portion of the isolated RNA was reverse transcribed, the sequencing read expressed TCRB transcripts. Libraries were prepared by immunoSEQ multiplex PCR; TCRdb keeps only in-frame clonotypes and omits some of them. The sample has 250,000 to 350,000 clones; 12% to 15% are singletons. The sequenced material came from central memory CD4+ T cells from blood. This chain uses TRBV5-1 with TRBJ2-1; 7 nucleotides match TRBD2. The origin of this receptor is a man aged 25-40 years in good health. CDR3 protein: CASSLDLAAYNEQFF. In DNA, the CDR3 is TGCGCCAGCAGCTTGGACCTAGCGGCCTACAATGAGCAGTTCTTC.